The T cell receptor (beta chain) described here comes from a study of T cell repertoires in cytomegalovirus infection. Overall study: The public TCR beta signatures pointed to both CMV infection and matching HLA type.

The CDR3 spans 12 residues. With 5 bases removed from V and 7 bases from J, the gap between germline ends came to 12 bases. Per germline, CDR1 SGHTA and CDR2 FQGNSA. A few counts support this clonotype. Antigen: not known. TCRdb recomputed calls from the reads with MiXCR, one row per CDR3 protein. The data contain under 450,000 distinct CDR3 sequences, about 35% of them seen just once; the ten biggest clones take up less than 15%. Sample: cultured PBMCs, taken from culture after CMV antigen stimulation. V and J are TRBV7-2 and TRBJ2-7; D is uncertain. This clonotype was sampled from a human donor in good health (CMV status not recorded). Some clones in this sample may be carry-over from other donors' samples. In DNA form, the CDR3 reads TGTGCCAGCAGCCAGGACCTCGGGGAGCAGTACTTC. Protein: CASSQDLGEQYF.